These 14 T cell receptor beta chains came from one sample sequenced in a study of shared clonotypes between healthy human individuals. TCRdb's table, derived via immunoSEQ multiplex PCR, lists solely in-frame clones and lacks some. This table holds fewer than 550,000 clones, about 79% found once. The sequencing sample was made of PBMCs. The receptors were gathered from a woman aged 35 to 49 in good health. Some clones in this sample may be carry-over from other donors' samples.

The chain combines TRBV5-4 with TRBJ2-2; D perhaps matches TRBD1 (6 bases). Germline V lookup: CDR1 SGHNT, CDR2 YYREEE (reference sequence). This CDR3 has 14 residues. Trimming pared 4 bases from V and 7 bases from J, leaving 14 bases between. The CDR3 bases are TGTGCCAGCAGCGCTCCCCGACAGGTCGGGGAGCTGTTTTTT. Its protein is CASSAPRQVGELFF.

About this clone: One end of the junction varies from germline; a read error may be responsible. The chain links TRBV19 to TRBJ1-5; D is undetermined. The germline CDR1 and CDR2 sequences are LNHDA and SQIVND (reference sequence). The CDR3 length is 14 residues. CDR3 DNA sequence: TGTGCCAGTAGAATAGCGCTACGGGGTCAGCCCCAGCATTTT. Amino acid sequence: CASRIALRGQPQHF. Full variable domain (remainder filled in from reference TRBV19 and TRBJ1-5): DGGITQSPKYLFRKEGQNVTLSCEQNLNHDAMYWYRQDPGQGLRLIYYSQIVNDFQKGDIAEGYSVSREKKESFPLTVTSAQKNPTAFYLCASRIALRGQPQHFGDGTRLSIL.

V usage is TRBV2 and J usage is TRBJ2-7; D assignment may be TRBD1 or TRBD2 (5 bases each). This CDR3 contains 14 residues. V was trimmed by 9 bases and J by 1 base, leaving 16 bases between them. Germline V gene lookup returns CDR1 SNHLY and CDR2 FYNNEI. The CDR3 loop is CASSFGTTSYEQYF. In nucleotides, the CDR3 is TGTGCCAGTTCATTTGGGACCACTTCCTACGAGCAGTACTTC.

This clone showed up just a few times. Distinct nucleotide sequences in the sample also encode this CDR3. The V call is TRBV19, the J call TRBJ2-5; D is perhaps TRBD2 (5 bases). V lost 5 bases, J lost 4 bases, and 11 bases lay in between. Germline V lookup: CDR1 LNHDA, CDR2 SQIVND (reference sequence). The CDR3 consists of 13 residues. CDR3 amino acids: CASSATGGETQYF. The CDR3 coding sequence is TGTGCCAGTAGTGCCACCGGAGGAGAGACCCAGTACTTC.

This clone was observed a handful of times. The rearrangement links TRBV5-1 to TRBJ2-5; perhaps TRBD2 as D (6 bases). The length of the CDR3 is 15 residues. Germline CDR1 and CDR2: SGHRS and YFSETQ. Between the trimmed V and J ends, which lost 2 bases and 5 bases, there was a span of 16 bases. The CDR3 sequence is CASSFGAGRRETQYF. Here the CDR3 DNA reads TGCGCCAGCAGCTTTGGGGCGGGGAGAAGGGAGACCCAGTACTTC.

In regard to this clone: At one end, the junction sequence differs from germline, possibly due to a read error. The V gene is TRBV7-7, the J gene TRBJ2-3; 11 bases are a match to TRBD2. In germline, CDR1 is SSHAT, CDR2 FNYEAQ (reference sequence). The CDR3 loop spans 18 amino acids. CDR3 nucleotides: TGTGCTAGCAGCTTAGTCCCTAGCGGGAGGACTAGCACAGATACGCAGTATTTT. Its protein product is CASSLVPSGRTSTDTQYF.

J is TRBJ1-5 and V is TRBV4-3; 8 nucleotides match TRBD1. The CDR3 contains 14 residues. V shed 1 base and J 4 bases; nucleotides not matched to a gene: 0. Germline V gene lookup returns CDR1 LGHNA and CDR2 YSLEER. CDR3 residues: CASSQGQGNQPQHF. The CDR3 coding sequence is TGCGCCAGCAGCCAAGGACAGGGGAATCAGCCCCAGCATTTT.

This clone turned up a few times. The rearrangement uses TRBV7-9 and TRBJ1-2, with 9 bases lining up with TRBD1. This CDR3 has 15 residues. CDR1 and CDR2 from the germline V gene are SEHNR and FQNEAQ (reference sequence). The junction had 8 bases not matched to a gene; V was cut back by 5 bases and J by 4 bases. The CDR3 loop reads CASSPTGGAAYGYTF. Written as DNA, the CDR3 is TGTGCCAGCAGCCCAACAGGGGGCGCTGCCTATGGCTACACCTTC.

This chain connects TRBV2 to TRBJ2-2, with D unresolved. The CDR3 spans 12 residues. V gave up 7 bases and J gave up 6 bases, with 9 bases separating them. CDR1 is SNHLY, CDR2 FYNNEI, per germline. CDR3 sequence: CASNWAAGELFF. In nucleotides, the CDR3 is TGTGCCAGCAACTGGGCGGCCGGGGAGCTGTTTTTT. Supplemented by reference TRBV2 and TRBJ2-2, the full variable domain reads EPEVTQTPSHQVTQMGQEVILRCVPISNHLYFYWYRQILGQKVEFLVSFYNNEISEKSEIFDDQFSVERPDGSNFTLKIRSTKLEDSAMYFCASNWAAGELFFGEGSRLTVL.

This clone was counted a single time. This chain connects TRBV18 to TRBJ2-5; TRBD2 matches 8 bases. This CDR3 has 13 residues. Germline CDR1 and CDR2: KGHSH and LQKENI. J lost 5 bases, V lost 8 bases, and 7 bases had no gene match. The CDR3 loop is CASSSGTGETQYF. The CDR3 DNA sequence: TGTGCCAGCAGTAGCGGGACTGGGGAGACCCAGTACTTC.

This clone was observed a handful of times. The chain links TRBV29-1 to TRBJ1-1; 11 bases agree with TRBD1. The CDR3 has 14 residues. The germline gives CDR1 SQVTM, CDR2 ANQGSEA. V lost 7 bases and J lost 4; bases outside the gene matches: 8. The CDR3 loop is CSARRGTGGTEAFF. CDR3 coding DNA: TGCAGCGCCCGGAGGGGGACAGGGGGCACTGAAGCTTTCTTT.

The gene calls are TRBV7-8 and TRBJ2-5; 11 bases line up with TRBD2. The CDR3 has 17 residues. J gave up 6 bases and V 1 base, and 10 bases lay outside the gene matches. CDR1 and CDR2 (germline): SGHVS, FQNEAQ. This chain's CDR3 is CASSLELAGAERKTQYF. CDR3 sequence (DNA): TGTGCCAGCAGCTTAGAACTAGCGGGAGCCGAGAGGAAGACCCAGTACTTC. The full variable domain, rest sourced from reference TRBV7-8 and TRBJ2-5, is GAGVSQSPRYKVAKRGQDVALRCDPISGHVSLFWYQQALGQGPEFLTYFQNEAQLDKSGLPSDRFFAERPEGSVSTLKIQRTQQEDSAVYLCASSLELAGAERKTQYFGPGTRLLVL.

The chain links TRBV14 to TRBJ2-7; possible D gene TRBD2, 5 bases. The CDR3 runs to 17 residues. Germline V gene data show CDR1 as SGHDN and CDR2 as FVKESK. Trimming left V 0 bases short and J 0 bases short, with 15 bases between. This chain's CDR3 is CASSQDKGMGSSYEQYF. The CDR3 nucleotides are TGTGCCAGCAGCCAAGATAAAGGTATGGGGAGCTCCTACGAGCAGTACTTC.

Remarks on this clone: With only one base between it and a far larger clone, this is likely a read error. The CDR3 DNA follows: TGTGCCAGCAGCGACAGAAGGGGAGGACTAGCGGGAGTGGCAGATATGCAGTATTTT. Protein sequence: CASSDRRGGLAGVADMQYF. The chain is built from TRBV11-3 and TRBJ2-3; 13 bases align to TRBD2. The CDR3 sequence is 19 residues long. Germline CDR1 reads SGHNT; CDR2 reads YENEEA.